This is a list of T cell receptor beta chains from one sample in a study of technical replicates of blood from four donors. Using immunoSEQ multiplex PCR, the repertoire was profiled, and TCRdb retains in-frame clones only, with some absent. The data hold about 79,000 clones, with approximately 94% observed a single time. Sequenced input: T cells isolated from PBMCs. The receptors here all came from a human donor in good health. Each CDR3 is given with its conserved first and last residue. Fields, in order: CDR3 protein, CDR3 DNA, CDR3 length, clone size, D gene, V gene, J gene. A D gene is named only where the DNA matches it firmly. Clone size, where shown, is once, few, many, or a class for clones that have expanded.

CDR3aa: CASSTGLGTSTDTQYF; CDR3nt: TGCGCCAGCAGTACAGGACTAGGAACCAGCACAGATACGCAGTATTTT; len: 16; abundance: -; d_gene: TRBD2; v_gene: TRBV4-1; j_gene: TRBJ2-3
CDR3aa: CASSLASGLGDTQYF; CDR3nt: TGTGCCAGCAGCTTAGCTTCGGGACTGGGAGATACGCAGTATTTT; len: 15; abundance: -; d_gene: -; v_gene: TRBV7-6; j_gene: TRBJ2-3
CDR3aa: CASTMRGGADEQYF; CDR3nt: TGTGCCAGCACCATGCGGGGCGGGGCGGACGAGCAGTACTTC; len: 14; abundance: -; d_gene: -; v_gene: TRBV5-6; j_gene: TRBJ2-7
CDR3aa: CASSQAITTNTEAFF; CDR3nt: TGCGCCAGCAGCCAAGCGATTACTACGAACACTGAAGCTTTCTTT; len: 15; abundance: few; d_gene: -; v_gene: TRBV4-1; j_gene: TRBJ1-1
CDR3aa: CAISAEDRVGFF; CDR3nt: TGTGCCATCAGTGCCGAGGACAGGGTTGGTTTCTTT; len: 12; abundance: -; d_gene: TRBD1; v_gene: TRBV10-3; j_gene: TRBJ1-1
CDR3aa: CASSDRTGRQPQHF; CDR3nt: TGTGCCAGCAGCGACCGGACAGGACGTCAGCCCCAGCATTTT; len: 14; abundance: -; d_gene: TRBD1; v_gene: TRBV7-8; j_gene: TRBJ1-5
CDR3aa: CASSLVIRDHHEQFF; CDR3nt: TGTGCCAGCAGCTTAGTTATTCGGGATCATCATGAGCAGTTCTTC; len: 15; abundance: -; d_gene: -; v_gene: TRBV7-9; j_gene: TRBJ2-1
CDR3aa: CASRGSGGRSTDTQYF; CDR3nt: TGCGCCAGCAGGGGTAGCGGGGGGCGTAGCACAGATACGCAGTATTTT; len: 16; abundance: -; d_gene: TRBD2; v_gene: TRBV5-1; j_gene: TRBJ2-3
CDR3aa: CATKAGGIRSSTDTQYF; CDR3nt: TGTGCCACAAAAGCGGGAGGAATCCGATCTAGCACAGATACGCAGTATTTT; len: 17; abundance: -; d_gene: TRBD2; v_gene: TRBV16; j_gene: TRBJ2-3
CDR3aa: CASSQETGKGTDTQYF; CDR3nt: TGCGCCAGCAGCCAAGAAACCGGTAAGGGGACAGATACGCAGTATTTT; len: 16; abundance: -; d_gene: -; v_gene: TRBV4-1; j_gene: TRBJ2-3
CDR3aa: CASSHKREGRKTQYF; CDR3nt: TGCGCCAGCAGTCATAAGCGGGAGGGCCGGAAGACCCAGTACTTC; len: 15; abundance: -; d_gene: TRBD2; v_gene: TRBV23-1; j_gene: TRBJ2-5
CDR3aa: CASKPAVGLEGEKLFF; CDR3nt: TGTGCCAGCAAACCGGCCGTCGGGCTCGAGGGTGAAAAACTGTTTTTT; len: 16; abundance: -; d_gene: -; v_gene: TRBV7-6; j_gene: TRBJ1-4
CDR3aa: CASSFIGGVGGELFF; CDR3nt: TGTGCCAGCAGCTTCATAGGGGGCGTGGGCGGGGAGCTGTTTTTT; len: 15; abundance: -; d_gene: TRBD1; v_gene: TRBV11-2; j_gene: TRBJ2-2